These 15 T cell receptor beta chains were sequenced from one sample in a study of breast tumors, draining lymph nodes, adjacent tissues. Each CDR3 protein is one row after TCRdb ran MiXCR on the multiplex PCR reads. The data hold around 150,000 distinct CDR3 sequences, with roughly 33% observed a single time. Samples came from axillary lymph nodes draining the breast cancer. The specimen was axillary lymph node tissue. The source is a female donor with breast cancer. Some clones in this sample may be carry-over from other donors' samples.

This clonotype has just a few counts. The rearrangement joins TRBV11-2 to TRBJ1-1; possible D gene TRBD1, 5 bases. Germline V gene data show CDR1 as SGHAT and CDR2 as FQNNGV. V shed 5 bases and J shed 1 base, with 8 bases lying between them. This CDR3 comprises 13 residues. The CDR3: CASSGAPNTEAFF. The CDR3 region has the DNA TGTGCCAGCAGCGGGGCCCCGAACACTGAAGCTTTCTTT.

This clonotype was seen ten or more times. The chain recombines TRBV6-5 with TRBJ1-2; 8 bases match TRBD1. This CDR3 is built from 12 residues. Trimming removed 6 bases from V and 10 bases from J; junction bases left unmatched: 7. In germline, CDR1 is MNHEY, CDR2 SVGAGI. In DNA form, the CDR3 reads TGTGCCAGCAGGCCCGGACAGGGTGTCTACACCTTC. Amino acid sequence: CASRPGQGVYTF.

A remark on this clonotype: Its ends do not fully match the called genes, so a read error is possible. The V call is TRBV20-1, the J call TRBJ2-5; tentative D call: TRBD2 (5 bases). This CDR3 is built from 14 residues. Per the germline V gene, CDR1 is DFQATT and CDR2 is SNEGSKA (reference sequence). The CDR3 sequence is CSASPPTGEETQYF. The CDR3 DNA reads TGCAGTGCTAGCCCCCCCACCGGGGAAGAGACCCAGTACTTT.

V is TRBV7-2 and J is TRBJ1-1; D may be TRBD1 (6 bases). There are 12 residues in the CDR3. V gave up 5 bases and J gave up 10 bases, with 14 bases separating them. Germline V gives CDR1 SGHTA, CDR2 FQGNSA. The CDR3 is CASSATGTGAFF. The CDR3 DNA is TGTGCCAGCAGCGCCACAGGGACGGGAGCTTTCTTT.

CDR3 bases: TGTGCCAGCAGCTCAAGGGGTCCGAATTCACCCCTCCACTTT. Amino acid sequence: CASSSRGPNSPLHF. The J gene is TRBJ1-6, the V gene TRBV7-3, with a possible D match to TRBD1 (5 bases). The V gene lost 4 bases and the J gene lost 7 bases, with 11 bases spanning the gap. The CDR3 runs to 14 residues. Germline V gene lookup returns CDR1 SGHTA and CDR2 FQGTGA.

This clonotype was observed at least ten times. The rearrangement joins TRBV3-1 to TRBJ2-2; D uncertain. Germline values: CDR1 LGHDT, CDR2 YNNKEL (reference sequence). This CDR3 is 16 amino acids long. V dropped 3 bases and J dropped 0 bases, with 11 bases sitting between them. The CDR3 here is CASSQNVVSNTGELFF. In nucleotides, the CDR3 is TGTGCCAGCAGCCAGAATGTGGTCTCGAACACCGGGGAGCTGTTTTTT. The whole variable domain, filled in from reference TRBV3-1 and TRBJ2-2, reads DTAVSQTPKYLVTQMGNDKSIKCEQNLGHDTMYWYKQDSKKFLKIMFSYNNKELIINETVPNRFSPKSPDKAHLNLHINSLELGDSAVYFCASSQNVVSNTGELFFGEGSRLTVL.

V usage is TRBV6-6 and J usage is TRBJ2-7; D gene ambiguous. The CDR3 spans 14 residues. Germline CDR1 reads MNHNY; CDR2 reads SVGAGI (reference sequence). DNA for the CDR3: TGTGCCGGCAGTTTTAACGAGGAATTCTACGAGCAGTACGTC. Translated, it gives CAGSFNEEFYEQYV.

The J gene is TRBJ2-5, the V gene TRBV6-2 or TRBV6-3, with 8 bases aligning to TRBD1. CDR1 is MNHEY, CDR2 SVGEGT, per germline. Trimming cost V 11 bases and J 5 bases; bases outside gene matches: 13. The CDR3 covers 14 residues. The CDR3, as DNA: TGTGCCTCCCGAGCAGGGACAGGACGCGAGACCCAGTACTTC. This encodes CASRAGTGRETQYF.

The chain recombines TRBV14 with TRBJ1-2, with 7 positions matching TRBD1. The CDR3 contains 12 residues. The V segment lost 5 bases and the J segment 7 bases; nucleotides outside the gene matches: 4. Germline V gene lookup returns CDR1 SGHDN and CDR2 FVKESK. The CDR3 reads CASSSQGIGYTF. As DNA, the CDR3 is TGTGCCAGCAGCTCACAGGGGATTGGCTACACCTTC.

A remark on this clonotype: Given a much more abundant clone one base away, this may be a read error. Since no conserved phenylalanine or tryptophan closes the CDR3, a read error is the likely cause. The chain employs TRBV3-1 and TRBJ1-2; D uncertain. Trimming shortened V by 1 base and J by 2 bases, and 5 bases separated the two germline ends. Germline CDR1 reads LGHDT; CDR2 reads YNNKEL (reference sequence). There are 13 residues in the CDR3. In nucleotides, the CDR3 is TGTGCCAGCAGCCAAGGGCGGAACTATGGCTACACCATC. Protein product: CASSQGRNYGYTI.

This clonotype has a count of ten or more. The chain combines TRBV13 with TRBJ1-6; the D gene is possibly TRBD1 (6 bases). V lost 7 bases, J lost 7 bases, and 17 bases lay in between. The CDR3 extends over 15 amino acids. The germline V gene encodes CDR1 PRHDT and CDR2 FYEKMQ (reference sequence). CDR3 nucleotide sequence: TGTGCCAGCAACCTAGGGGGGGCGCCAAATTCACCCCTCCACTTT. Its translation: CASNLGGAPNSPLHF.

There are many counts of this clonotype. No DNA is shown, since the ends of the CDR3 on it are uncertain; the CDR3 is the one TCRdb lists. The chain joins TRBV15 to TRBJ2-5; the D call in the table, TRBD2, was not verified against the DNA. A total of 16 residues make up the CDR3, ends included. Germline lookup yields CDR1 LNHNV and CDR2 YYDKDF (reference sequence). CDR3 protein: CATSRTFGASQETQYF.

This clonotype was seen many times. The rearrangement joins TRBV6-1 to TRBJ1-4; D gene uncertain. Germline V CDR1 and CDR2: MNHNS, SASEGT. The CDR3 is 11 amino acids. V lost 6 bases, J lost 4 bases, and 3 bases lay in between. CDR3 coding DNA: TGTGCCAGCAGGCGTAATGAAAAACTGTTTTTT. It yields the protein CASRRNEKLFF.

This clonotype was counted at least ten times. The rearrangement uses TRBV7-6 and TRBJ2-5; TRBD2 might be the D (7 bases). The germline V gene encodes CDR1 SGHVS and CDR2 FNYEAQ. Trimming left V 5 bases short and J 2 bases short, with 18 bases between. The length of the CDR3 is 16 residues. The CDR3 loop is CASSRGGVAGQETQYF. The CDR3 DNA sequence: TGTGCCAGCAGCAGGGGGGGCGTGGCAGGGCAAGAGACCCAGTACTTC.

Many counts were recorded for this clonotype. In DNA form, the CDR3 reads TGTGCCAGCTCACCAAAGGGAAACTACGAGCAGTACTTC. This sequence encodes CASSPKGNYEQYF. V and J are TRBV18 and TRBJ2-7; D is uncertain. This CDR3 has 13 residues. Trimming removed 2 bases at V and 3 bases at J, with 8 bases between. In germline, CDR1 is KGHSH, CDR2 LQKENI.